This T cell receptor (beta chain) emerged from a study of blood T cell repertoires in COVID-19. The wider study: PBMCs, B-cell-depleted T cells, or T cells were the source of the cDNA or gDNA that made up the material.

Assay used: immunoSEQ multiplex PCR; TCRdb lists only in-frame clones, some missing. The data show 150,000 to 200,000 clones, around 83% seen once. The sequencing input was PBMCs or T cells enriched from blood (not recorded which). This sequence was found in a woman between 40 and 50 years old in a cohort exposed to, infected with or recovered from COVID-19 (not recorded which).

This chain's CDR3 is CASSQARGEFYEQYF. The CDR3 DNA is TGTGCCAGCAGCCAAGCCAGGGGGGAGTTCTACGAGCAGTACTTC. This chain connects TRBV3-1 (or the pseudogene TRBV3-2) to TRBJ2-7; D is perhaps TRBD1 (7 bases). Germline CDR1 LGHDT, CDR2 YNNKEL (reference sequence). The germline V and J ends were trimmed by 1 base and 3 bases, with 13 bases remaining between them. This CDR3 has 15 residues.